This T cell receptor (beta chain) was observed in a study of B cell selection in AIRE deficiency. The data were produced by immunoSEQ multiplex PCR, yet TCRdb's version contains in-frame clones alone and is incomplete. This sample carries approximately 19,000 clones, 97% of them seen once, and the ten largest clones take around 0.3%. CD4+CD127+ cells were sorted as the conventional CD4 T cells. The CDR3 loop spans 16 amino acids. Germline CDR1 reads SGHVS; CDR2 reads FQNEAQ. V was trimmed by 5 bases and J by 1 base, leaving 16 bases between them. The receptor was derived from a human donor with AIRE deficiency. The V and J genes are TRBV7-8 and TRBJ2-3; tentative D call: TRBD2 (6 bases). The source material was conventional CD4+ T cells sorted from PBMCs. The CDR3 bases are TGTGCCAGCAGCGAGAGACTAGTTCGGGGCACAGATACGCAGTATTTT. Its protein product is CASSERLVRGTDTQYF.